Included here is one TCR beta chain sequence, with context. This clonotype was observed a few times. Its antigen remains unidentified. Base qualities are not recorded, but no much larger clone differs from it by a single base. This was a case-control study nested in a cohort of healthcare workers in London, UK, who had nasopharyngeal swab PCR tests and blood samples taken every week. Healthcare workers were recruited during the week of the UK lockdown, between 23 and 31 March 2020, and followed weekly for up to about 15 weeks. Library preparation was by 5' RACE. The listed sequencing device is NextSeq 500. In the TCR library protocol, unique molecular identifiers were attached to individual cDNA molecules to correct for PCR bias and sequencing error. Sequencing covered both TCR alpha and beta chains, and within each sample the abundances of alpha and beta sequences were tightly co-correlated. The authors processed their data as follows. Decombinator V4 was used to perform V gene, J gene and CDR3 annotation of TCR sequences. TCRs were defined as expanded if a significant change between any two time points was detected under a Poisson model with p below 0.0001. TCR abundances were normalised to the total number of TCRs sequenced in each sample and reported as counts per million. MAIT TCRs were defined by TRAV1-2 paired with TRAJ12, TRAJ20 or TRAJ33, and iNKT TCRs by TRAV10 paired with TRAJ18. A search of VDJdb, accessed on 1 November 2021, was run for TCRs annotated to CMV, EBV and SARS-CoV-2, with TCRs annotated for multiple antigens excluded. TCRdb passed the public sequencing reads through fastp at Q25 and MiXCR, retaining productive beta sequences. All rows with the same CDR3 protein become a single entry with the most common DNA and genes. The V and J calls here are based on TCRdb, not the publication. Counted in this sample were approximately 65,000 distinct CDR3 sequences; 12% of them appeared once. About 1.6% of the sample goes to the ten largest clones.

The data originate from a study of early T cells in non-severe SARS-CoV-2 infection (dated by TCRdb to 2020 to 2023). Concerning the study at large: Because TCR sequencing relied on bulk RNA taken from unsorted whole blood, pairing of alpha and beta chains was not possible.

Overall study results and their limits: VDJdb matching was skewed toward anti-spike CD8 responses, so virus-specific expansions were likely underestimated and private and CD4 specificities were missed.

V drops 6 bases and J drops 0 bases, leaving 17 bases in between. The CDR3 spans 16 residues, from the cysteine through the phenylalanine. Only the CDR3 portion is preserved as DNA: 48 bases, with reading frame beginning at the first base. This sequence originates from an adult who was a healthcare worker with PCR-confirmed SARS-CoV-2 infection or an uninfected control (not recorded which). Source material: whole blood. The rearrangement combines TRBV12-3 or TRBV12-4 with TRBJ1-2, and the D gene may be TRBD1, 5 bases matching. The DNA is as follows: TGTGCCAGCAGCCCCAGCGGGGCCCCTACTAACTATGGCTACACCTTC. Translation gives CASSPSGAPTNYGYTF.